This TCR beta chain is from a study of blood T cell repertoires in COVID-19. Profiling relied on immunoSEQ multiplex PCR, and the TCRdb table lists in-frame clones only, not all of them. The table lists 120,000 or so clones, about 86% of them singletons. Sequenced material: peripheral blood. This sequence was found in a woman between 50 and 59 years old with acute or convalescent COVID-19.

DNA for the CDR3: TGTGCCAGTAGTGGGGCAGTACAAGGCACAGATACGCAGTATTTT. Translating gives CASSGAVQGTDTQYF. The chain is built from TRBV19 and TRBJ2-3, with D possibly being TRBD1 (5 bases). Germline CDR1 reads LNHDA; CDR2 reads SQIVND (reference sequence). The V end was cut by 5 bases, the J end by 1 base, with 13 bases between. This CDR3 contains 15 residues.